The source of this T cell receptor (beta chain) is a study of OX40 agonist ivuxolimab in advanced cancers. Study-level background: An anti-OX40 (CD134) antibody with agonistic activity, ivuxolimab, was administered to patients. The group had a mean age of about 64 years, ranged from about 20 to 79, and was 80% to 85% male.

The germline V gene has CDR1 SGHTA and CDR2 FQGNSA. The CDR3 extends over 13 amino acids. V was shortened by 3 bases and J by 2 bases, with 8 bases between the two germline ends. Data came from immunoSEQ multiplex PCR; TCRdb stores just in-frame clones and leaves some out. Seen here are about 88,000 clones, about 86% observed once, and the top ten hold around 1.5%. At baseline, cycle 4 day 1, and cycle 7 day 1, blood was sampled. This sequence originates from an adult with an advanced solid tumor such as melanoma, head and neck, liver or kidney cancer. V is TRBV7-2 and J is TRBJ2-7, with a tentative D call TRBD2 (5 bases). Material: CD4+ or CD8+ T cells sorted from blood, obtained in a trial of the OX40 agonist ivuxolimab. CDR3 amino acids: CASSFSVTYEQYF. DNA for the CDR3: TGTGCCAGCAGCTTTAGCGTAACCTACGAGCAGTACTTC.